The sequence of this T cell receptor beta chain was determined in a study of shared clonotypes between healthy human individuals. Per germline, CDR1 SGHVS and CDR2 FQNEAQ. The ends were cut back, 2 bases at V and 4 bases at J, with 11 bases in the middle. This CDR3 spans 14 amino acids. Assay: immunoSEQ multiplex PCR; the TCRdb copy retains only in-frame clones and omits some. The profile shows over a million clones, around 82% of them singletons. The V and J genes are TRBV7-8 and TRBJ1-2; D possibly corresponds to TRBD1 (5 bases). This TCR was recovered from a man aged 18-30 years in good health. Some clones in this sample may be carry-over from other donors' samples. The source material was memory CD4+ T cells from PBMCs. The subset is: CD45RA-negative fraction. This chain's CDR3 is CASSLRMDTYGYTF. The CDR3 DNA follows: TGTGCCAGCAGCTTACGAATGGACACCTATGGCTACACCTTC. The full variable domain, completed using reference TRBV7-8 and TRBJ1-2, is GAGVSQSPRYKVAKRGQDVALRCDPISGHVSLFWYQQALGQGPEFLTYFQNEAQLDKSGLPSDRFFAERPEGSVSTLKIQRTQQEDSAVYLCASSLRMDTYGYTFGSGTRLTVV.